The text below deals with one T cell receptor (beta chain). Its antigen is currently unknown. Libraries were prepared by immunoSEQ multiplex PCR; TCRdb keeps only in-frame clonotypes and omits some of them. Among over 8,000 clones listed, roughly three fifths were seen once. These data belong to a study of T cells in tumors after PD-1 blockade. In germline, CDR1 is SGHRS, CDR2 YFSETQ. The CDR3 spans 15 residues. V was pared by 3 bases and J by 7 bases, with 7 bases of the junction left unmatched. Study-level results: Peripheral recruitment is suggested, as some novel exhausted tumor clones were in pre-treatment blood. Two pre-treatment samples showed no clonal replacement between them.

The chain carries TRBV5-1 and TRBJ2-1; 10 bases are shared with TRBD1. The sequencing here drew on tumor tissue, taken after anti-PD-1 treatment. The origin of this receptor is a human donor with basal cell carcinoma. DNA for the CDR3: TGCGCCAGCAGCTCTTCCGGACAGGGGGTAAATGAGCAGTTCTTC. Its translation is CASSSSGQGVNEQFF.